This TCR beta chain originates from a study of blood T cell repertoires in COVID-19. Turning to the study itself: Material from acute and convalescent COVID-19 was sourced from the United States, Italy and Spain. PBMCs, B-cell-depleted T cells, or T cells provided the cDNA or gDNA that made up the material.

The authors' processing: Reference gene primer amplification gave estimated nucleated cell counts. Data came from immunoSEQ multiplex PCR; TCRdb stores just in-frame clones and leaves some out. For V, J and clone size, that table is used; D and trimming come from the DNA. Altogether 110,000 or so clones are present, about 85% being singletons, with the ten largest covering less than 15%. Germline-derived CDR1 and CDR2 are MNHEY and SMNVEV (reference sequence). The CDR3 sequence is 19 residues long. V trimming: 7 bases; J trimming: 1 base; junction bases outside the gene matches: 13. Specimen: peripheral blood. The sequence came from a human donor in a cohort sampled during active COVID-19. The V and J genes are TRBV27 and TRBJ2-3; 14 bases align to TRBD2. The CDR3 here is CASTPRLAGGPFGTDTQYF. In nucleotides, the CDR3 is TGTGCCAGCACCCCTCGACTAGCGGGGGGGCCCTTTGGCACAGATACGCAGTATTTT.